The subject of this entry is one T cell receptor (beta chain). Some clones are missing from TCRdb's copy, which holds only in-frame ones; the method was immunoSEQ multiplex PCR. This sample has about 200,000 clones, with around 81% found just once. The data derive from a study of blood T cell repertoires in COVID-19. The germline V gene encodes CDR1 SGHVS and CDR2 FQNEAQ. V dropped 3 bases and J dropped 9 bases, with 12 bases sitting between them. The CDR3 has 13 amino acids. This TCR derives from a woman in her 70s with acute or convalescent COVID-19. The sequenced sample was peripheral blood. The chain couples TRBV7-8 to TRBJ2-1; tentatively, D is TRBD2 (5 bases). The CDR3 reads CASSFRPGGEQFF. Here the CDR3 DNA reads TGTGCCAGCAGCTTTCGGCCCGGAGGTGAGCAGTTCTTC.